A selection of T cell receptor beta chains follows, all from one sample in a study of identical twins. TCRdb independently ran MiXCR on the 5' RACE reads; one entry per CDR3 protein. The table shows around 340,000 distinct CDR3 sequences, with 8.5% to 10% occurring only once. The sequencing input was naive T cells sorted from blood. These receptors originate from a woman between 45 and 65 years old in good health. CDR3s include the opening cysteine and the closing phenylalanine or tryptophan. A D gene is named only where the DNA matches it firmly. Only part of the rows carry a size: once, few, many, or a class if the clone is expanded.

CAISDALTATYEQYF TGTGCCATCAGCGATGCCCTGACAGCTACCTACGAGCAGTACTTC TRBV6-6 . . TRBJ2-7
CASSHHRGAGDLPSYNEQFF TGTGCCAGCAGCCACCATCGTGGGGCGGGAGACCTTCCCTCCTACAATGAGCAGTTCTTC TRBV7-8 TRBD2 . TRBJ2-1
CSPRDGLDTQYF TGCAGCCCCCGGGACGGTCTTGATACGCAGTATTTT TRBV29-1 . many TRBJ2-3
CASSFPTSQTFYNEQFF TGTGCCAGCAGTTTCCCGACTAGCCAGACCTTCTACAATGAGCAGTTCTTC TRBV6-6 TRBD2 few TRBJ2-1
CASSQDMGRLNTEAFF TGCGCCAGCAGCCAAGACATGGGACGGCTGAACACTGAAGCTTTCTTT TRBV4-1 . many TRBJ1-1
CAWTPGEHSNQPQHF TGTGCCTGGACCCCAGGAGAACATAGCAATCAGCCCCAGCATTTT TRBV30 . few TRBJ1-5
CASSLERLAGESNTGELFF TGTGCCAGCAGCTTAGAGAGACTAGCGGGAGAGTCGAACACCGGGGAGCTGTTTTTT TRBV7-8 TRBD2 . TRBJ2-2
CATSDLGGSTNEQFF TGTGCCACCAGTGATTTGGGTGGGAGTACTAATGAGCAGTTCTTC TRBV24-1 . many TRBJ2-1
CASSVVTRADTQYF TGTGCCAGCAGCGTAGTCACCAGGGCAGATACGCAGTATTTT TRBV9 . . TRBJ2-3
CASSGAGTGGYEASTDTQYF TGTGCCAGCAGTGGTGCAGGGACAGGGGGCTACGAAGCTAGCACAGATACGCAGTATTTT TRBV28 TRBD1 few TRBJ2-3
CASSQESRGETQYF TGCGCCAGCAGCCAAGAATCCAGGGGAGAGACCCAGTACTTC TRBV4-1 . . TRBJ2-5
CATSDGDRGETQYF TGTGCCACCAGTGATGGGGACAGGGGAGAGACCCAGTACTTC TRBV24-1 TRBD1 few TRBJ2-5
CASSLFARGTGELFF TGCGCCAGCAGCTTGTTTGCTCGTGGCACCGGGGAGCTGTTTTTT TRBV5-1 . . TRBJ2-2
CSAGSGRGVETQYF TGCAGTGCCGGTAGCGGGAGAGGGGTGGAGACCCAGTACTTC TRBV20-1 TRBD2 many TRBJ2-5
CAGETGHPSYEQYF TGTGCCGGAGAAACGGGACATCCTTCCTACGAGCAGTACTTC TRBV7-9 . . TRBJ2-7
CSAKGSGGIDYEQYF TGCAGCGCCAAAGGATCCGGGGGAATTGACTACGAGCAGTACTTC TRBV29-1 . few TRBJ2-7
CASSLGLAGASEQFF TGCGCCAGCAGCTTGGGCCTAGCGGGAGCTTCTGAGCAGTTCTTC TRBV5-1 TRBD2 many TRBJ2-1
CASSLDRVDTGELFF TGTGCCAGCAGTTTGGACAGGGTGGACACCGGGGAGCTGTTTTTT TRBV12-3/TRBV12-4 TRBD1 few TRBJ2-2
CSVYTIYNEQFF TGCAGCGTGTACACGATCTACAATGAGCAGTTCTTC TRBV29-1 . few TRBJ2-1
CASSVRAGGVETQYF TGTGCCAGCAGTGTAAGAGCGGGAGGTGTGGAGACCCAGTACTTC TRBV2 TRBD2 few TRBJ2-5
CASSLGTRETQYF TGCGCCAGCAGCTTGGGGACGCGGGAGACCCAGTACTTC TRBV5-1 . many TRBJ2-5
CASSKREGLLSEQFF TGTGCCAGCAGCAAGCGGGAGGGCCTATTAAGTGAGCAGTTCTTC TRBV11-2 TRBD2 many TRBJ2-1
CASSLSAGIGGTGELFF TGTGCCAGCAGCTTGTCGGCGGGGATTGGTGGCACCGGGGAGCTGTTTTTT TRBV11-2 . . TRBJ2-2
CASSTGWGDTEAFF TGTGCCAGCAGCACCGGTTGGGGTGACACTGAAGCTTTCTTT TRBV5-5 . . TRBJ1-1
CSARDPDRFLVAFF TGCAGTGCTAGAGACCCGGACCGCTTCTTAGTTGCTTTCTTT TRBV20-1 . few TRBJ1-1
CASSPGTNYEQYF TGTGCCAGCAGTCCCGGGACGAACTACGAGCAGTACTTC TRBV6-6 . few TRBJ2-7
CAIVRTLGQGAPHEQFF TGTGCCATCGTCCGAACACTGGGACAGGGGGCCCCCCATGAGCAGTTCTTC TRBV10-3 TRBD1 few TRBJ2-1
CASSMWEGPQPQHF TGTGCCAGTAGTATGTGGGAGGGGCCTCAGCCCCAGCATTTT TRBV19 . few TRBJ1-5
CASSLLANEKLFF TGTGCCAGCAGCTTACTCGCTAATGAAAAACTGTTTTTT TRBV7-9 . many TRBJ1-4
CATSASGSSYEQYF TGTGCCACCAGTGCCAGCGGAAGCTCCTACGAGCAGTACTTC TRBV24-1 . many TRBJ2-7
CASGENYNEQFF TGTGCCAGTGGCGAGAACTACAATGAGCAGTTCTTC TRBV19 . few TRBJ2-1
CSVGQGSRMNTEAFF TGCAGCGTTGGACAGGGGTCTCGGATGAACACTGAAGCTTTCTTT TRBV29-1 TRBD1 . TRBJ1-1
CASSYLPGLREDSSYEQYF TGCGCCAGCAGCTACTTACCAGGTCTTAGAGAGGACAGCTCCTACGAGCAGTACTTC TRBV4-1 . many TRBJ2-7
CSVARAQLHNEQFF TGCAGCGTTGCTCGGGCCCAGCTCCACAATGAGCAGTTCTTC TRBV29-1 . . TRBJ2-1
CASSLAGAGTGEGEQYF TGTGCCAGCAGCTTAGCTGGGGCAGGGACCGGAGAGGGCGAGCAGTACTTC TRBV11-2 . many TRBJ2-7
CSARDGGLLASGNEQFF TGCAGTGCTAGAGATGGGGGGCTACTAGCGTCGGGCAATGAGCAGTTCTTC TRBV20-1 . . TRBJ2-1
CASSPDGSPTNEKLFF TGTGCCAGCAGTCCGGACGGATCTCCAACTAATGAAAAACTGTTTTTT TRBV5-5 . few TRBJ1-4
CSVILVRYNEQFF TGCAGCGTTATACTAGTTAGATACAATGAGCAGTTCTTC TRBV29-1 . many TRBJ2-1
CSATVGRMGDTQYF TGCAGTGCTACCGTTGGGAGGATGGGAGATACGCAGTATTTT TRBV20-1 . many TRBJ2-3
CASSYLRRELVNEQFF TGTGCCAGCAGTTACCTCCGGCGGGAATTGGTCAATGAGCAGTTCTTC TRBV6-2/TRBV6-3 . few TRBJ2-1
CATSNPGTGRTGELFF TGTGCCACCAGTAACCCCGGGACAGGGAGGACCGGGGAGCTGTTTTTT TRBV24-1 TRBD1 . TRBJ2-2
CSADLGGEKLFF TGCAGTGCCGACTTGGGTGGGGAAAAACTGTTTTTT TRBV20-1 . few TRBJ1-4
CSARDGQVALHEQFF TGCAGTGCTAGAGATGGACAGGTGGCATTGCATGAGCAGTTCTTC TRBV20-1 TRBD1 . TRBJ2-1
CASRKGFSGANVLTF TGCGCCAGCAGGAAAGGGTTCTCTGGGGCCAACGTCCTGACTTTC TRBV5-1 . . TRBJ2-6
CASSLATGIDEQFF TGCGCCAGCAGCTTGGCCACAGGGATCGATGAGCAGTTCTTC TRBV5-1 . . TRBJ2-1
CASSLESGGRRGNTIYF TGCGCCAGCAGCCTCGAGTCGGGGGGGCGGAGAGGAAACACCATATATTTT TRBV4-1 . many TRBJ1-3
CASSVAGLNTGELFF TGTGCCAGCAGCGTAGCAGGACTCAACACCGGGGAGCTGTTTTTT TRBV9 . few TRBJ2-2
CASSASGTPTNEQFF TGTGCCAGCAGTGCTAGCGGGACACCTACCAATGAGCAGTTCTTC TRBV28 TRBD2 few TRBJ2-1